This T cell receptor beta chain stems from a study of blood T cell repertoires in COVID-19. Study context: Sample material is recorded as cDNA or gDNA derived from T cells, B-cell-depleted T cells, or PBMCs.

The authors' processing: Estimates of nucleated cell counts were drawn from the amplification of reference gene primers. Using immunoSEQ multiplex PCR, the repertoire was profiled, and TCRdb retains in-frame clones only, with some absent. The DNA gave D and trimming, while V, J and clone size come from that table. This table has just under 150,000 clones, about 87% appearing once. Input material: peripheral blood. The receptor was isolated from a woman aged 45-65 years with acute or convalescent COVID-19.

This chain's CDR3 is CASRKALFYGYTF. CDR3 nucleotide sequence: TGTGCCAGCAGGAAAGCCCTATTCTATGGCTACACCTTC. The genes are TRBV6-5 and TRBJ1-2, with D unclear. Germline V gene sequence: CDR1 MNHEY, CDR2 SVGAGI. V lost 6 bases and J lost 4, with 12 bases in between. The CDR3 sequence is 13 residues long.